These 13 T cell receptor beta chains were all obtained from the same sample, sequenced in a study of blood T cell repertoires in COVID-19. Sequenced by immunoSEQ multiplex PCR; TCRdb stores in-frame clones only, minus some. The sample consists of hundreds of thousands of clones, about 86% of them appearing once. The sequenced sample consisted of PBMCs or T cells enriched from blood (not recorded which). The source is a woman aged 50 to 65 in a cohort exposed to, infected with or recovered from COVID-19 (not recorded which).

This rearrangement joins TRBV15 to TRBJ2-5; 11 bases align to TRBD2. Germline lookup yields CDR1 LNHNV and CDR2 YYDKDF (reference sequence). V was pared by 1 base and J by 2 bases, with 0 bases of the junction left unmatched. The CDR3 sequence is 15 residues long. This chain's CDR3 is CATSRGLAGQETQYF. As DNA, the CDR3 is TGTGCCACCAGCAGAGGACTAGCGGGGCAAGAGACCCAGTACTTC.

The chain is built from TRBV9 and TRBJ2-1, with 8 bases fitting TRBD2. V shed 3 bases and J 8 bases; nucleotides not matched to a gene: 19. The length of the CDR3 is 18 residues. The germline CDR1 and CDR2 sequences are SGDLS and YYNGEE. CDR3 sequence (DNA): TGTGCCAGCAGCGCGAGGCCCGCACGGCGGGGGGCCGGGGATGAGCAGTTCTTC. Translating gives CASSARPARRGAGDEQFF.

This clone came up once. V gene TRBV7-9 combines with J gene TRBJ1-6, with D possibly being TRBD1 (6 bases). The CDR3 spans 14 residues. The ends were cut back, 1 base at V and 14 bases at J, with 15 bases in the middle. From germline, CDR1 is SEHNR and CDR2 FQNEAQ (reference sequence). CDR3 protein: CASSLGTARGSLHF. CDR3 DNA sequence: TGTGCCAGCAGCTTAGGGACAGCCCGAGGGTCCCTCCACTTT.

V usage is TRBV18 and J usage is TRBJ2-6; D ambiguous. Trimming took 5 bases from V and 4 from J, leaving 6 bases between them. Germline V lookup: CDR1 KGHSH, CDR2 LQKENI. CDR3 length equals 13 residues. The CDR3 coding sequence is TGTGCCAGCTCATCGTCCGGGGCCAACGTCCTGACTTTC. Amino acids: CASSSSGANVLTF.

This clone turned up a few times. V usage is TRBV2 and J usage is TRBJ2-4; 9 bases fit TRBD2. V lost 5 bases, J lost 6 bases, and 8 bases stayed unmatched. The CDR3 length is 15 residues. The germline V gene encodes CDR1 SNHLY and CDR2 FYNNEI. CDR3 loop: CASSIRGGAGNIQYF. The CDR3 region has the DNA TGTGCCAGCAGTATCCGCGGGGGGGCGGGAAACATTCAGTACTTC.

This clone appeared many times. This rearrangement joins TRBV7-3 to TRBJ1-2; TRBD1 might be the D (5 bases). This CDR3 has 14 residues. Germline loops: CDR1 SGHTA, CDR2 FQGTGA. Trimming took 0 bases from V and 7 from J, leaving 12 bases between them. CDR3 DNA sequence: TGTGCCAGCAGCTTAACATTCGGGGGTTCTGGCTACACCTTC. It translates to CASSLTFGGSGYTF.

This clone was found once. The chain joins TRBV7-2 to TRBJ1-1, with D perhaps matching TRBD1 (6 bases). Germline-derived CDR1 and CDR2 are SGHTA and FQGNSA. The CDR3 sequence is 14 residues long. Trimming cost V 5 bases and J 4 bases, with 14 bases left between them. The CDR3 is CASSPSTGRTEAFF. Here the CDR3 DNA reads TGTGCCAGCAGCCCCTCTACAGGGCGCACTGAAGCTTTCTTT.

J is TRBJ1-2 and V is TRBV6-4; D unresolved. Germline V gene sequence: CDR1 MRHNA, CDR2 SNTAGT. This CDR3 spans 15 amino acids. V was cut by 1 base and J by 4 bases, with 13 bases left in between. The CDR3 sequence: CASSDFAGSPYGYTF. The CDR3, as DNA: TGTGCCAGCAGTGACTTTGCAGGATCGCCCTATGGCTACACCTTC.

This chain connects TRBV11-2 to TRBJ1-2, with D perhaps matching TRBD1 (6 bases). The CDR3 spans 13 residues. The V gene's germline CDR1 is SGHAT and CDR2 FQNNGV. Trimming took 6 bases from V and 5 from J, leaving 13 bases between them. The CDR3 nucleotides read TGTGCCAGCAGTAGGGACATTCGGTATGGCTACACCTTC. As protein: CASSRDIRYGYTF.

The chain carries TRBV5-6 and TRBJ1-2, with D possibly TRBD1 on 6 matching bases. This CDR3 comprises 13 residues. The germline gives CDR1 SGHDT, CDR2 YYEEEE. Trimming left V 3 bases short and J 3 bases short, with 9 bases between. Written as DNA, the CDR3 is TGTGCCAGCAGCTCACAGGGATACTATGGCTACACCTTC. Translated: CASSSQGYYGYTF.

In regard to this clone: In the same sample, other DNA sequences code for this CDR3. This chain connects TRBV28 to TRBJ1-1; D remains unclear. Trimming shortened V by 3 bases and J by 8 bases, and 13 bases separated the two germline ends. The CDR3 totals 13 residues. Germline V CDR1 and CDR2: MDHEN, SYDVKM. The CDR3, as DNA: TGTGCCAGCAGTTTGTCTCGGGGTGGGGAAGCTTTCTTT. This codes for CASSLSRGGEAFF.

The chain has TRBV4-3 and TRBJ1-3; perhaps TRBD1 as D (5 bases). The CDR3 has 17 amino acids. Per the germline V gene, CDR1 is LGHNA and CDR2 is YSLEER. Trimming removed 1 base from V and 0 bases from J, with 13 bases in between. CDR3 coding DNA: TGCGCCAGCAGCCAAGTAATGACAGCTCACTCTGGAAACACCATATATTTT. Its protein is CASSQVMTAHSGNTIYF.

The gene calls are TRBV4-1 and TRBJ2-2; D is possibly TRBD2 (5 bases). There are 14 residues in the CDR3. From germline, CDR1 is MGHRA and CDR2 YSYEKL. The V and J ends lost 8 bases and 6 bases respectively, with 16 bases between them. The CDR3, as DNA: TGCGCCAGCTCCTATTCCCAGAGGGCCGGGGAGCTGTTTTTT. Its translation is CASSYSQRAGELFF.